This record looks at one TCR beta chain sequence and its context. This sample was taken from a study of T cells after yellow fever vaccination. Germline CDR1 SEHNR, CDR2 FQNEAQ (reference sequence). V dropped 2 bases and J dropped 5 bases, with 10 bases sitting between them. This CDR3 contains 15 residues. TCRdb re-called the 5' RACE reads through MiXCR, storing one row per CDR3 protein. The table lists 620,000 or so distinct CDR3 sequences, about 17% of them singletons. The input for sequencing was PBMCs, taken 5 days after the first yellow fever vaccination. The chain joins TRBV7-9 to TRBJ1-6, with D maybe TRBD1 (5 bases). The receptor's source is a man aged 18 to 29 who received the YFV17D yellow fever vaccine. CDR3 sequence reads: CASSLWGPDNSPLHF. The CDR3 bases are TGTGCCAGCAGCTTATGGGGACCGGATAATTCACCCCTCCACTTT. The whole variable domain, filled in from reference TRBV7-9 and TRBJ1-6, reads DTGVSQNPRHKITKRGQNVTFRCDPISEHNRLYWYRQTLGQGPEFLTYFQNEAQLEKSRLLSDRFSAERPKGSFSTLEIQRTEQGDSAMYLCASSLWGPDNSPLHFGNGTRLTVT.